Listed below are T cell receptor beta chains from one sample, sequenced in a study of T cells after yellow fever vaccination. One entry per CDR3 protein results from TCRdb running MiXCR on the 5' RACE reads. The sample carries about 320,000 distinct CDR3 sequences, about 4.5% recorded once. The source material was PBMCs, sampled 15 days after the yellow fever booster vaccination. The receptors were sampled from a young man who received the YFV17D yellow fever vaccine. Both conserved end residues are trimmed from each CDR3. Fields, in order: V gene, J gene, CDR3 protein.

v_gene: TRBV28
j_gene: TRBJ1-4
CDR3aa: ASRKDSYNEKLF

v_gene: TRBV7-9
j_gene: TRBJ2-5
CDR3aa: ASSLVSGGLLQTQY

v_gene: TRBV4-2
j_gene: TRBJ2-7
CDR3aa: ASSQDLGQLPSYEQY

v_gene: TRBV9
j_gene: TRBJ1-1
CDR3aa: ASSASGTLNTEAF

v_gene: TRBV5-1
j_gene: TRBJ2-5
CDR3aa: ASSLMVAQETQY

v_gene: TRBV6-1
j_gene: TRBJ2-6
CDR3aa: ASSERSGGPTGANVLT

v_gene: TRBV9
j_gene: TRBJ2-6
CDR3aa: ASSALSANVLT

v_gene: TRBV12-5
j_gene: TRBJ2-6
CDR3aa: ASALRVSVAGANVLT

v_gene: TRBV7-9
j_gene: TRBJ1-4
CDR3aa: ASSNLFGANEKLF

v_gene: TRBV2
j_gene: TRBJ2-1
CDR3aa: ASTGTTYNEQF

v_gene: TRBV30
j_gene: TRBJ1-2
CDR3aa: AWLFRQSYGYT

v_gene: TRBV5-1
j_gene: TRBJ1-2
CDR3aa: ASRPGDEVGGYT

v_gene: TRBV29-1
j_gene: TRBJ2-2
CDR3aa: SVTPQGDTGELF

v_gene: TRBV5-1
j_gene: TRBJ2-1
CDR3aa: ASSTSGGSLRNEQF